A selection of T cell receptor beta chains follows, all from one sample in a study of shared clonotypes between healthy human individuals. Sequencing used immunoSEQ multiplex PCR; TCRdb keeps in-frame clones, though not all of them. The sample lists more than 1 million clones, approximately 78% occurring once. Specimen: memory CD4+ T cells from PBMCs. The source of these receptors is a young man in good health. Some clones in this sample may be carry-over from other donors' samples. The CDR3 runs from the conserved cysteine through the conserved F or W. A D gene is named only where the DNA matches it firmly. Size is stated for part of the rows, as once, few or many counts, or as a class when the clone is expanded.

D gene	clone size	V gene	J gene	CDR3 DNA	CDR3 protein
NA	few	TRBV19	TRBJ2-3	TGTGCCAGTAGTACCTTACCGTTCACAGATACGCAGTATTTT	CASSTLPFTDTQYF
TRBD2	once	TRBV11-2	TRBJ2-2	TGTGCCAGCAGGGACCTCAGGACTAGCGGGAAAACCGGGGAGCTGTTTTTT	CASRDLRTSGKTGELFF
TRBD1	NA	TRBV5-1	TRBJ2-5	TGCGCCAGCAGCCTAGGGACAGGGGGTGACCAAGAGACCCAGTACTTC	CASSLGTGGDQETQYF
TRBD2	NA	TRBV6-5	TRBJ2-1	TGTGCCAGCACCTTAGCGGGAGCAGGTTACAATGAGCAGTTCTTC	CASTLAGAGYNEQFF
TRBD2	NA	TRBV5-1	TRBJ2-5	TGCGCCAGCAGCGACGGGACTAGCGGGAGCGAGACCCAGTACTTC	CASSDGTSGSETQYF
NA	NA	TRBV11-2	TRBJ2-2	TGTGCCAGCAGCTTAGATCAGGGGACCGGGGAGCTGTTTTTT	CASSLDQGTGELFF
NA	NA	TRBV5-4	TRBJ1-2	TGTGCCAGCACGCCGGGGGGGAATGACTATGGCTACACCTTC	CASTPGGNDYGYTF
NA	few	TRBV7-2	TRBJ1-2	TGTGCCAGCAGCCGAGGGGGGGGTAACTATGGCTACACCTTC	CASSRGGGNYGYTF
TRBD1	once	TRBV11-3	TRBJ1-4	TGTGCCAGCAGCCGGGGGACAGGGGATGGCGAAAAACTGTTTTTT	CASSRGTGDGEKLFF
TRBD1	NA	TRBV7-6	TRBJ1-3	TGTGCCAGCAGCTTAGCGACAGGGACGGGAAACACCATATATTTT	CASSLATGTGNTIYF
NA	few	TRBV27	TRBJ1-5	TGTGCCAGCAGGCCTCGACAGGCGGGGGATCAGCCCCAGCATTTT	CASRPRQAGDQPQHF
NA	few	TRBV10-1	TRBJ2-5	TGCGCCACCGCACCGGGACTCGGAGGGCAAGAGACCCAGTACTTC	CATAPGLGGQETQYF
TRBD2	NA	TRBV27	TRBJ2-1	TGTGCCAGCAGTTCGAGAGCGGGACGATACAATGAGCAGTTCTTC	CASSSRAGRYNEQFF
NA	NA	TRBV7-2	TRBJ2-7	TGTGCCAGCAGCTTAGTACGGGGTTACGAGCAGTACTTC	CASSLVRGYEQYF
NA	NA	TRBV9	TRBJ1-3	TGTGCCAGCAGCCCACCCCCCGGATTCAACACCATATATTTT	CASSPPPGFNTIYF
TRBD1	NA	TRBV29-1	TRBJ1-1	TGCAGCGCGGGACAGGGGAGCACTGAAGCTTTCTTT	CSAGQGSTEAFF
NA	few	TRBV7-6	TRBJ1-5	TGTGCCAGTCCCCATCCCCGGACATACTACAATCAGCCCCAGCATTTT	CASPHPRTYYNQPQHF
NA	NA	TRBV6-1	TRBJ2-3	TGTGCCATCAGTGAGGCGGGCTTAAACGGAGATACGCAGTATTTT	CAISEAGLNGDTQYF
NA	NA	TRBV5-6	TRBJ1-2	TGTGCCAGCAGCCCAGGGAGGGGTGGCTACACCTTC	CASSPGRGGYTF
NA	NA	TRBV28	TRBJ2-1	TGTGCCAGCAGCTCGGAATTTGGTAGTGGAGAGCAGTTCTTC	CASSSEFGSGEQFF
NA	once	TRBV5-1	TRBJ2-3	TGCGCCAGCAGCTCTCTAGCGATTTCTAGCACAGATACGCAGTATTTT	CASSSLAISSTDTQYF
TRBD2	NA	TRBV19	TRBJ2-7	TGTGCCAGTAGTACTCTTAGCGGGAGCTCCTACGAGCAGTACTTC	CASSTLSGSSYEQYF
NA	few	TRBV4-3	TRBJ1-2	TGCGCCAGCAGCCAAGAAGATAGGGCAGGGGGCTACACCTTC	CASSQEDRAGGYTF
NA	NA	TRBV29-1	TRBJ1-4	TGCAGCGTTGAAGTTTCGGGGGTTGAAAAACTGTTTTTT	CSVEVSGVEKLFF
TRBD1	NA	TRBV5-4	TRBJ1-4	TGCGCCAGCAGCCAGGGACAGGGTGGCGAAAAACTGTTTTTT	CASSQGQGGEKLFF
TRBD2	few	TRBV2	TRBJ2-1	TGTGCCAGCAGTGATCTAGGACTAGCGGGACGGCGACTCTACAATGAGCAGTTCTTC	CASSDLGLAGRRLYNEQFF
NA	NA	TRBV5-1	TRBJ1-2	TGCGCCAGCAGCACCACGACGGAGAACTATGGCTACACCTTC	CASSTTTENYGYTF
NA	NA	TRBV23-1	TRBJ2-7	TGCGCCAGCAGTCGGGGGAGTTGCGAGCAGTACTTC	CASSRGSCEQYF
TRBD2	NA	TRBV5-1	TRBJ2-3	TGCGCCAGCAGCTTAGGACTAGCTAGCGATACGCAGTATTTT	CASSLGLASDTQYF
NA	NA	TRBV5-6	TRBJ2-1	TGTGCCAGCAGCTTGTTCTGGGTTCCCAGCTCCTACAATGAGCAGTTCTTC	CASSLFWVPSSYNEQFF
TRBD2	NA	TRBV11-2	TRBJ2-1	TGTGCCAGCAGCTTAGTCCGGACTAGCGGGAGTCGTAATGAGCAGTTCTTC	CASSLVRTSGSRNEQFF
NA	NA	TRBV2	TRBJ1-6	TGTGCCAGCAGGGATCCTTCACCCCTCCACTTT	CASRDPSPLHF
NA	NA	TRBV6-5	TRBJ1-2	TGTGCCAGCAGTTACTCTAGGCAGGGCGATGGCTACACCTTC	CASSYSRQGDGYTF